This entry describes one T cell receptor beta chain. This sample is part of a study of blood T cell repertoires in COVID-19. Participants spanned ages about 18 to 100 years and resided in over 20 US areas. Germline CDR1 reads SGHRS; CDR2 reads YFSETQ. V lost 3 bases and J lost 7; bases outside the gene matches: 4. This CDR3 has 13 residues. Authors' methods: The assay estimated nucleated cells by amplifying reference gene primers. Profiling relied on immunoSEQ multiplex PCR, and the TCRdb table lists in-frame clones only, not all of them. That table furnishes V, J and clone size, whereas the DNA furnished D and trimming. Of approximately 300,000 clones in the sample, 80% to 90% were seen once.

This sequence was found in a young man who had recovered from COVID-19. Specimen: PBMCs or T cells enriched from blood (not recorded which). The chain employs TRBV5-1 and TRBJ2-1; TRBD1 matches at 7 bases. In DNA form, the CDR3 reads TGCGCCAGCAGCTCGCAACAGGGGAATGAGCAGTTCTTC. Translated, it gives CASSSQQGNEQFF.